What follows are 11 T cell receptor beta chains derived from one specimen sequenced in a study of CD8+ T cells in alopecia areata listed by TCRdb under 2018. Read against the paper, the sample's treatment or condition label means: oral pan-JAK inhibitor, 5-10 mg twice daily. The library was prepared using the immunoSEQ multiplex PCR assay. RNA was extracted from all samples and reverse transcribed into cDNA as template for TCR sequencing. As stored in TCRdb, this immuneACCESS dataset retains in-frame rearrangements with V and J assigned. A fraction of the clones does not appear; measured against another copy, unresolved V genes explain less than half of the discrepancy, and the remainder lacks a known reason. This sample has about 270,000 clones in its table, and about three fifths of those were observed once. Of the sample, around 0.84% is held by the ten largest clones. The sequenced sample was CD4+ T cells sorted from blood, obtained around week 54, from a patient treated with tofacitinib. These receptors came from a human donor with alopecia areata.

This clone was seen a handful of times. The CDR3 spells CASSPHSGTQYF. In nucleotides, the CDR3 is TGCGCCAGCAGCCCGCACAGTGGTACGCAGTATTTT. This chain links TRBV4-1 with TRBJ2-3; D is undetermined. Trimming removed 4 bases at V and 8 bases at J, with 10 bases between. This CDR3 spans 12 amino acids. Germline-derived CDR1 and CDR2 are MGHRA and YSYEKL.

This chain connects TRBV5-1 to TRBJ1-2; tentative D call: TRBD1 (6 bases). CDR3 size: 15 residues. V was shortened by 4 bases and J by 8 bases, with 21 bases between the two germline ends. Germline values: CDR1 SGHRS, CDR2 YFSETQ. The chain's CDR3 is CASSLSQGIVEGYTF. The CDR3 region has the DNA TGCGCCAGCAGCCTATCCCAGGGGATCGTTGAGGGCTACACCTTC.

This clone appeared a few times. The V gene is TRBV7-2, the J gene TRBJ2-3; D possibly corresponds to TRBD1 (6 bases). The CDR3 consists of 13 residues. V was pared by 5 bases and J by 1 base, with 7 bases between. Germline V gene lookup returns CDR1 SGHTA and CDR2 FQGNSA. DNA of the CDR3: TGTGCCAGCAGCCCAGGGGGCACAGATACGCAGTATTTT. Protein: CASSPGGTDTQYF.

A few counts support this clone. The chain couples TRBV7-9 to TRBJ2-2; 8 bases map to TRBD1. Trimming took 7 bases from V and 1 from J; bases not matched to a gene: 5. From germline, CDR1 is SEHNR and CDR2 FQNEAQ (reference sequence). This CDR3 has 15 amino acids. CDR3 in DNA: TGTGCCAGCACCCTGGGACAGGAGAACACCGGGGAGCTGTTTTTT. Protein: CASTLGQENTGELFF.

The chain links TRBV28 to TRBJ1-2, with D tentatively TRBD1 (6 bases). With 7 bases removed from V and 4 bases from J, the gap between germline ends came to 19 bases. CDR1 is MDHEN and CDR2 is SYDVKM in the germline V gene. The CDR3 covers 15 residues. The CDR3 DNA is TGTGCCAGCACAGTGTTAACGGGGGGCAGCTATGGCTACACCTTC. Protein sequence: CASTVLTGGSYGYTF.

This sequence joins TRBV27 and TRBJ1-2; 7 bases fit TRBD1. V was clipped by 5 bases and J by 5 bases; unmatched bases: 11. Germline V gives CDR1 MNHEY, CDR2 SMNVEV (reference sequence). The CDR3 consists of 15 residues. The CDR3 bases are TGTGCCAGCAGTATCCGATCAACAGGGGATTATGGCTACACCTTC. Translation gives CASSIRSTGDYGYTF.

This clone was picked up a small number of times. This chain uses TRBV4-3 with TRBJ2-1; D is uncertain. Germline values: CDR1 LGHNA, CDR2 YSLEER. The CDR3 is made up of 15 amino acids. Trimming cost V 1 base and J 0 bases, with 7 bases left between them. CDR3 sequence: CASSQAEISYNEQFF. As DNA, the CDR3 is TGCGCCAGCAGCCAAGCAGAGATCTCCTACAATGAGCAGTTCTTC.

This chain links TRBV2 with TRBJ1-6, with D unresolved. V was cut by 6 bases and J by 10 bases, with 10 bases left in between. CDR3 length equals 12 residues. Germline CDR1 reads SNHLY; CDR2 reads FYNNEI. The CDR3 nucleotides read TGTGCCAGCAGCGCGCACTCATCACCCCTCCACTTT. Translated, it gives CASSAHSSPLHF.

This chain joins TRBV30 and TRBJ1-4; 10 nucleotides match TRBD1. The CDR3 loop spans 16 amino acids. With V trimmed by 3 bases and J by 8 bases, 12 bases remained unmatched. CDR1 and CDR2 (germline): GTSNPN, SVGIG (reference sequence). The CDR3 here is CAWSPLRQGADEKLFF. For the CDR3, the DNA is TGTGCCTGGAGCCCCCTTAGACAGGGGGCGGACGAAAAACTGTTTTTT.

There are a few counts of this clone. V gene TRBV18 combines with J gene TRBJ1-2; D gene ambiguous. This CDR3 spans 13 amino acids. V lost 1 base to trimming and J lost 4 bases, with 7 bases between them. CDR1 is KGHSH, CDR2 LQKENI, per germline. CDR3 bases: TGTGCCAGCTCACCACGGACCGTCTATGGCTACACCTTC. Amino acid sequence: CASSPRTVYGYTF.

The chain employs TRBV7-3 and TRBJ2-5, with a weak D call TRBD2 (6 bases). This CDR3 has 13 residues. From germline, CDR1 is SGHTA and CDR2 FQGTGA. Trimming took off 5 bases at V and 5 bases at J, with 12 bases between the two ends. DNA of the CDR3: TGTGCCAGCAGCCGCGGAGGGCAGGAGACCCAGTACTTC. Residues: CASSRGGQETQYF.